Each of the 16 T cell receptor beta chains below was sequenced from the same sample in a study of cytomegalovirus exposure and HLA in healthy donors. Repertoires were generated with immunoSEQ multiplex PCR, while TCRdb's copy carries only in-frame clones and drops some. The sample records 80,000 to 100,000 clones, less than 90% being singletons. The specimen was PBMCs. The receptor source for this set is a man between 18 and 29 years old in good health and CMV-seropositive.

This sequence joins TRBV7-2 and TRBJ2-7; 11 nucleotides line up with TRBD2. V dropped 1 base and J dropped 1; count of bases not matched to a gene: 9. Germline V gives CDR1 SGHTA, CDR2 FQGNSA. The CDR3 runs to 18 residues. In DNA form, the CDR3 reads TGTGCCAGCAGCTTAGTAGGTGGTAGCGGGGGGGCATCCTACGAGCAGTACTTC. As protein: CASSLVGGSGGASYEQYF. Combining the CDR3 with reference TRBV7-2 and TRBJ2-7 gives the whole variable domain GAGVSQSPSNKVTEKGKDVELRCDPISGHTALYWYRQSLGQGLEFLIYFQGNSAPDKSGLPSDRFSAERTGGSVSTLTIQRTQQEDSAVYLCASSLVGGSGGASYEQYFGPGTRLTVT.

This clone was seen once. The chain uses TRBV4-2 and TRBJ2-5; maybe TRBD1 (6 bases). V was pared by 8 bases and J by 1 base, with 17 bases between. This CDR3 has 15 amino acids. Germline values: CDR1 LGHNA, CDR2 YNFKEQ. For the CDR3, the DNA is TGTGCCAGCTCCCCTGGGGGCAGACTCCAAGAGACCCAGTACTTC. It is translated as CASSPGGRLQETQYF.

The chain has TRBV19 and TRBJ2-5, with TRBD1 matching over 10 bases. This CDR3 is 16 amino acids long. The ends lost 5 bases at V and 2 bases at J; junction bases unmatched: 8. Germline lookup yields CDR1 LNHDA and CDR2 SQIVND (reference sequence). CDR3 in DNA: TGTGCCAGTAGTTTGGGCGGGACAGGGGAACAAGAGACCCAGTACTTC. Amino acid sequence: CASSLGGTGEQETQYF.

This chain connects TRBV2 to TRBJ2-2; a weak D match, TRBD1 (5 bases). The germline V gene has CDR1 SNHLY and CDR2 FYNNEI. The CDR3 is 13 residues long. Trimming removed 7 bases at V and 4 bases at J, with 10 bases between. CDR3 sequence: CASKPQGTGELFF. The CDR3 DNA follows: TGTGCCAGCAAACCCCAGGGCACCGGGGAGCTGTTTTTT. Variable domain in full (rest from reference TRBV2 and TRBJ2-2): EPEVTQTPSHQVTQMGQEVILRCVPISNHLYFYWYRQILGQKVEFLVSFYNNEISEKSEIFDDQFSVERPDGSNFTLKIRSTKLEDSAMYFCASKPQGTGELFFGEGSRLTVL.

This chain connects TRBV7-6 to TRBJ2-2, with D tentatively TRBD1 (6 bases). The germline gives CDR1 SGHVS, CDR2 FNYEAQ. CDR3 size: 17 residues. V lost 0 bases and J 1 base, leaving 12 bases between the germline ends. CDR3: CASSLASGTRNTGELFF. The DNA of the CDR3 is TGTGCCAGCAGCTTAGCGTCGGGGACACGGAACACCGGGGAGCTGTTTTTT.

In this sample, this clone turned up a few times. The chain joins TRBV7-9 to TRBJ1-3, with unresolved D. Looked up from germline, CDR1 is SEHNR and CDR2 is FQNEAQ (reference sequence). Between the trimmed V and J ends, which lost 4 bases and 3 bases, there was a span of 4 bases. The CDR3 contains 12 residues. CDR3 amino acids: CASSSLGNTIYF. As DNA, the CDR3 is TGTGCCAGCAGCTCTCTTGGAAACACCATATATTTT.

The genes are TRBV6-5 and TRBJ2-7; a weak D match, TRBD1 (6 bases). The CDR3 runs to 16 residues. V was cut by 0 bases and J by 3 bases, with 15 bases left in between. Germline V lookup: CDR1 MNHEY, CDR2 SVGAGI. The CDR3 loop reads CASSYSKAWTDYEQYF. CDR3 bases: TGTGCCAGCAGTTACTCGAAGGCGTGGACAGACTACGAGCAGTACTTC.

The chain is built from TRBV27 and TRBJ2-7; 8 bases fit TRBD1. CDR1 MNHEY and CDR2 SMNVEV come from the germline V gene (reference sequence). J gave up 2 bases and V 6 bases, and 9 bases lay outside the gene matches. The CDR3 runs to 15 residues. The CDR3 sequence: CASSLHGQGPYEQYF. DNA for the CDR3: TGTGCCAGCAGCCTACACGGACAGGGACCCTACGAGCAGTACTTC.

The chain uses TRBV19 and TRBJ2-7; TRBD1 matches at 10 bases. The CDR3 runs to 14 residues. Germline V gene lookup returns CDR1 LNHDA and CDR2 SQIVND (reference sequence). Losses at the gene ends were 1 base for V and 3 bases for J; bases not matched to a gene: 0. The CDR3, as DNA: TGTGCCAGTAGTATAGGGACAGGGGGCTACGAGCAGTACTTC. Protein: CASSIGTGGYEQYF.

The genes are TRBV4-2 and TRBJ1-2; no definite D call. Germline assignment: CDR1 LGHNA and CDR2 YNFKEQ. The V end was cut by 0 bases, the J end by 5 bases, with 16 bases between. This CDR3 region has 16 residues. The CDR3 region is CASSQDNSGTQYGYTF. CDR3 nucleotide sequence: TGTGCCAGCAGCCAAGATAATTCTGGTACTCAATATGGCTACACCTTC.

The chain uses TRBV7-2 and TRBJ1-1; D is possibly TRBD1 (6 bases). This CDR3 is 16 amino acids long. Trimming stripped 5 bases from V and 2 bases from J, with 18 bases between. Germline values: CDR1 SGHTA, CDR2 FQGNSA. The chain's CDR3 is CASSHTTGVINTEAFF. The DNA of the CDR3 is TGTGCCAGCAGCCATACGACAGGAGTAATAAACACTGAAGCTTTCTTT.

The chain couples TRBV11-3 to TRBJ2-1; the D is unclear. Germline CDR1 is SGHNT and CDR2 is YENEEA. This CDR3 region has 11 residues. The germline V and J ends were trimmed by 5 bases and 5 bases, with 4 bases remaining between them. The CDR3 DNA is TGTGCCAGCAGCATCGACAATGAGCAGTTCTTC. Its translation is CASSIDNEQFF.

The chain joins TRBV28 to TRBJ2-7; D might be TRBD1 (6 bases). The V end was cut by 4 bases, the J end by 0 bases, with 13 bases between. Germline V CDR1 and CDR2: MDHEN, SYDVKM. The CDR3 spans 15 residues. CDR3 sequence: CASSSRDTYSYEQYF. CDR3 sequence (DNA): TGTGCCAGCAGTTCCCGGGACACTTACTCCTACGAGCAGTACTTC.

The genes are TRBV28 and TRBJ2-7; 11 nucleotides agree with TRBD2. Germline-derived CDR1 and CDR2 are MDHEN and SYDVKM. V trimming: 4 bases; J trimming: 4 bases; junction bases outside the gene matches: 3. The CDR3 runs 14 residues. This chain's CDR3 is CASSSASGRYEQYF. CDR3 in DNA: TGTGCCAGCAGTTCCGCTAGCGGGAGGTACGAGCAGTACTTC.

This clone was detected only a few times. The rearrangement uses TRBV7-3 and TRBJ2-7, with 9 bases identical to TRBD1. Germline CDR1 and CDR2: SGHTA and FQGTGA. Trimming cost V 5 bases and J 3 bases; bases outside gene matches: 5. The CDR3 covers 14 residues. The CDR3 sequence: CASSTRDRDYEQYF. The DNA for the CDR3 is TGTGCCAGCAGCACCCGGGACAGGGACTACGAGCAGTACTTC.

V gene TRBV28 combines with J gene TRBJ2-3; 9 bases are a match to TRBD1. CDR1 and CDR2 from the germline V gene are MDHEN and SYDVKM. CDR3 size: 13 residues. The trim removed 5 bases at V and 6 bases at J, leaving 3 bases unmatched. The CDR3 nucleotides are TGTGCCAGCAGTCGACAGGGGGAGGATACGCAGTATTTT. Protein sequence: CASSRQGEDTQYF.